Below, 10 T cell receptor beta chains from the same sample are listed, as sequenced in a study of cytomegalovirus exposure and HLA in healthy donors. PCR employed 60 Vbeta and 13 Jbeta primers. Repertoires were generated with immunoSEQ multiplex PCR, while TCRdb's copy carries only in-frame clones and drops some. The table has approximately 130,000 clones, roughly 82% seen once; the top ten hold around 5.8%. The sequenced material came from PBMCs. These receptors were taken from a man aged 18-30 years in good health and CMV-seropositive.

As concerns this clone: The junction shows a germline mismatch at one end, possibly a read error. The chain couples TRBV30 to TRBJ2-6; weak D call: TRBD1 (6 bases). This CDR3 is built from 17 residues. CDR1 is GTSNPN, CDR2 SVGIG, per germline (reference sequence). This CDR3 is CAWTGADNPSGANGLTF. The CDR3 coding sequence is TGTGCCTGGACAGGGGCCGACAATCCCTCTGGGGCCAACGGCCTGACTTTC.

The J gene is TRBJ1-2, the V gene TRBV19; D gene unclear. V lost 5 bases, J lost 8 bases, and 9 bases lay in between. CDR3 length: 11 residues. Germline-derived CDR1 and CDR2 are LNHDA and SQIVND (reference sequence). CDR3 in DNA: TGTGCCAGTAGTTCTAGGATCGGCTACACCTTC. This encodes CASSSRIGYTF.

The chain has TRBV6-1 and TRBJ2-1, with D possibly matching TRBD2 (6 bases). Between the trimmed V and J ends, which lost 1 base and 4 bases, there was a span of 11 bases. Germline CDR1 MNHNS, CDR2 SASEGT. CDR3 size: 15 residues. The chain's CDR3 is CASSEGLARYNEQFF. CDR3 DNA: TGTGCCAGCAGTGAAGGGCTAGCGCGTTACAATGAGCAGTTCTTC.

For the CDR3, the DNA is TGTGCCAGCAGCTTAGAGTACAGGGTCAATGAGCAGTTCTTC. It translates to CASSLEYRVNEQFF. The chain uses TRBV7-9 and TRBJ2-1; possible D gene TRBD1, 6 bases. There are 14 residues in the CDR3. Trimming removed 1 base at V and 6 bases at J, with 10 bases between. In germline, CDR1 is SEHNR, CDR2 FQNEAQ (reference sequence).

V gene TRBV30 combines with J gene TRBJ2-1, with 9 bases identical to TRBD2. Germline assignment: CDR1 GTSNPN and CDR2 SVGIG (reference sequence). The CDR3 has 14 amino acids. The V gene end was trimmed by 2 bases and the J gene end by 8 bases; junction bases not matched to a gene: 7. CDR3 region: CAWSTSGYKHEQFF. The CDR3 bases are TGTGCCTGGAGTACTAGCGGGTATAAACATGAGCAGTTCTTC.

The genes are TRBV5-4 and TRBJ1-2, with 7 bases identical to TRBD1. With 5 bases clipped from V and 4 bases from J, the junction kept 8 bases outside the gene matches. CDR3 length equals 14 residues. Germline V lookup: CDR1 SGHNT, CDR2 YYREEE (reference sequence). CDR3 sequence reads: CASRGDRDSYGYTF. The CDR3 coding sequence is TGTGCCAGCAGAGGAGACAGGGACTCCTATGGCTACACCTTC.

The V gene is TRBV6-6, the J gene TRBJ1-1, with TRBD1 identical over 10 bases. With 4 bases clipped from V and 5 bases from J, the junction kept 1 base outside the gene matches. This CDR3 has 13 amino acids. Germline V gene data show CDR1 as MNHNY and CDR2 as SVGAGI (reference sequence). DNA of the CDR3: TGTGCCAGCAGTTTGGGACAGGGGACTGAAGCTTTCTTT. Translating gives CASSLGQGTEAFF.

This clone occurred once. CDR3 protein: CASSKGVIGFQPQHF. In DNA, the CDR3 is TGTGCCAGCAGCAAGGGGGTGATCGGGTTTCAGCCCCAGCATTTT. The gene calls are TRBV7-2 and TRBJ1-5, with D maybe TRBD1 (6 bases). Deletions cut 5 bases from V and 6 bases from J, with 17 bases between. The CDR3 is 15 residues long. In germline, CDR1 is SGHTA, CDR2 FQGNSA.

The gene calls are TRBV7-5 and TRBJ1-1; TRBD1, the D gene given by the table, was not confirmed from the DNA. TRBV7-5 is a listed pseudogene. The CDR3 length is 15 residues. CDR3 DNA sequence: TGTGTCAGAAGCGGAGTGGGGGCCCGGAACACTGAAGCTTTCTTT. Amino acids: CVRSGVGARNTEAFF.

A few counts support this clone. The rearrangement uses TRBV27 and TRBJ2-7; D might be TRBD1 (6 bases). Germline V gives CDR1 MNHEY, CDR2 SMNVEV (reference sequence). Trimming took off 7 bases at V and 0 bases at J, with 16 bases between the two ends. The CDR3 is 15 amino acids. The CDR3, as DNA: TGTGCCAGCAACAGGGATCCCCCTTTCTCCTACGAGCAGTACTTC. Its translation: CASNRDPPFSYEQYF.